This entry features one T cell receptor (beta chain) sequence. The antigen is undetermined. The entry originates in a study of T cells after yellow fever vaccination. The study's findings and limits: Within FACS-sorted repertoires, abundant clonotypes contaminating from the bulk population could be present.

TCRdb used MiXCR to reprocess the 5' RACE reads, holding one entry per CDR3 protein. Of approximately 610,000 distinct CDR3 sequences listed, roughly 17% are singletons. Per the germline V gene, CDR1 is SGHTA and CDR2 is FQGTGA. V was trimmed by 0 bases and J by 5 bases, leaving 10 bases between them. This CDR3 contains 15 residues. The specimen comprised PBMCs, sampled 4 to 6 days after the first yellow fever vaccination. The rearrangement links TRBV7-3 to TRBJ2-2; the D is unclear. This TCR derives from a man younger than 35 who received the YFV17D yellow fever vaccine. CDR3 coding DNA: TGTGCCAGCAGCTTAACCGGTTCCGAAACCGGGGAGCTGTTTTTT. The encoded protein is CASSLTGSETGELFF.